The entry below gives a single T cell receptor beta chain sequence along with its context. The V gene lost 0 bases and the J gene lost 4 bases, with 4 bases spanning the gap. The germline V gene encodes CDR1 KGHSH and CDR2 LQKENI. The CDR3 contains 14 residues. Original methodology: For nucleated cells, counts were estimated from reference gene primer amplification. Only in-frame clones appear in the TCRdb table, and some are missing; sequencing was by immunoSEQ multiplex PCR. The V and J calls and the clone size are those of that table, but D and trimming were determined from the DNA. The sample has tens of thousands of clones, approximately 88% seen once. These data come from a study of blood T cell repertoires in COVID-19. Study background: Italy, Spain and the United States were the sources of the convalescent and acute COVID-19 samples. The cDNA or gDNA used as material had been derived from T cells, B-cell-depleted T cells, or PBMCs.

The TCR originated in a man older than 75 with acute or convalescent COVID-19. Material: peripheral blood. The genes are TRBV18 and TRBJ1-6, with no clear D. In DNA form, the CDR3 reads TGTGCCAGCTCACCACCTCTATATAATTCACCCCTCCACTTT. It yields the protein CASSPPLYNSPLHF.